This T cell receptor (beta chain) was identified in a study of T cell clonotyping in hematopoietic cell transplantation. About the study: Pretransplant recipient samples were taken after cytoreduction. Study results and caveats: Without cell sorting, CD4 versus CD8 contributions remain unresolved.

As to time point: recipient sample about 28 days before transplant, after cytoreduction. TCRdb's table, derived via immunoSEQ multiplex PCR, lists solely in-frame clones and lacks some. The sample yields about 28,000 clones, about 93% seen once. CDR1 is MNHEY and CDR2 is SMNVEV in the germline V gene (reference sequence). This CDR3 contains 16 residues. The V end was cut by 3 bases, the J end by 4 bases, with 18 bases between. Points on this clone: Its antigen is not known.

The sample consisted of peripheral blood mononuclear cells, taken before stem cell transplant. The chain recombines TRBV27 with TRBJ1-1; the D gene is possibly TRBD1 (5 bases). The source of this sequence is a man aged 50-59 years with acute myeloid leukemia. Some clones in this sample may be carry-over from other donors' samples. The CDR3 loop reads CASSFPLRGKGTEAFF. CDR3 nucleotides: TGTGCCAGCAGTTTCCCCTTGAGGGGCAAGGGCACTGAAGCTTTCTTT.